This is a list of T cell receptor beta chains from one sample in a study of blood T cells in healthy people across ages. Each CDR3 protein gets one entry after TCRdb re-called the 5' RACE reads with MiXCR. The sample consists of approximately 1.5 million distinct CDR3 sequences, roughly two fifths of them appearing once. The specimen sequenced was blood. The source of these receptors is a woman aged 18 to 35 in good health. CDR3s include the opening cysteine and the closing phenylalanine or tryptophan. Each record gives: D gene, J gene, clone size, V gene, CDR3 DNA, CDR3 protein. D genes are given only for firm matches. Only part of the rows carry a size: once, few, many, or a class if the clone is expanded.

D gene: TRBD2
J gene: TRBJ2-1
clone size: -
V gene: TRBV7-8
CDR3 DNA: TGTGCCAGCACCTCGGAAATCGGGGGGGGGCGCAATGAGCAGTTCTTC
CDR3 protein: CASTSEIGGGRNEQFF

D gene: -
J gene: TRBJ1-2
clone size: few
V gene: TRBV15
CDR3 DNA: TGTGCCACCAGCCCTGAGGATGGTTACAACAACTATGGCTACACCTTC
CDR3 protein: CATSPEDGYNNYGYTF

D gene: TRBD2
J gene: TRBJ2-1
clone size: many
V gene: TRBV25-1
CDR3 DNA: TGTGCCAGCAGTGAAAGACTAGCGCTGCAGTTCTTC
CDR3 protein: CASSERLALQFF

D gene: -
J gene: TRBJ2-7
clone size: few
V gene: TRBV12-3/TRBV12-4
CDR3 DNA: TGTGCCAGCAGTCCTAGACAGCTTTTAGAGGAGCAGTACTTC
CDR3 protein: CASSPRQLLEEQYF

D gene: -
J gene: TRBJ1-2
clone size: -
V gene: TRBV12-3/TRBV12-4
CDR3 DNA: TGTGCCAGCGGGGGGGACAACCTTAACTATGGCTACACCTTC
CDR3 protein: CASGGDNLNYGYTF

D gene: TRBD2
J gene: TRBJ2-7
clone size: -
V gene: TRBV20-1
CDR3 DNA: TGCAGTGCTAGAGCTAATAGCGGGGGGTCCTACAATGAGCAGTACTTC
CDR3 protein: CSARANSGGSYNEQYF

D gene: -
J gene: TRBJ2-7
clone size: -
V gene: TRBV5-1
CDR3 DNA: TGCGCCAGCAGCCGCACCACCGGGCTATTTTCGACCTACGAGCAGTACTTC
CDR3 protein: CASSRTTGLFSTYEQYF

D gene: TRBD1
J gene: TRBJ2-1
clone size: -
V gene: TRBV6-5
CDR3 DNA: TGTGCCAGCAGTTTTCTATACGACAGGGTGCCACCCAATGAGCAGTTCTTC
CDR3 protein: CASSFLYDRVPPNEQFF

D gene: -
J gene: TRBJ2-1
clone size: few
V gene: TRBV9
CDR3 DNA: TGTGCCAGCAGCGTAGTGGAGTCCAATGAGCAGTTCTTC
CDR3 protein: CASSVVESNEQFF

D gene: TRBD1
J gene: TRBJ1-5
clone size: -
V gene: TRBV20-1
CDR3 DNA: TGCAGTGCTGGACAGGGTGCGGGTCAGCCCCAGCATTTT
CDR3 protein: CSAGQGAGQPQHF

D gene: -
J gene: TRBJ2-2
clone size: once
V gene: TRBV7-6
CDR3 DNA: TGTGCCAGCGGAACCAGTTCTTCCACCGGGGAGCTGTTTTTT
CDR3 protein: CASGTSSSTGELFF

D gene: -
J gene: TRBJ2-7
clone size: few
V gene: TRBV2
CDR3 DNA: TGTGCCAGCAGTGAACAAAACTACGAGCAGTACTTC
CDR3 protein: CASSEQNYEQYF

D gene: TRBD1
J gene: TRBJ1-2
clone size: -
V gene: TRBV20-1
CDR3 DNA: TGCAGCGCGCCCGAGCCAGGGCAGGGGGGCCACACCTTC
CDR3 protein: CSAPEPGQGGHTF

D gene: TRBD1
J gene: TRBJ1-2
clone size: -
V gene: TRBV28
CDR3 DNA: TGTGCCAGCAGCCCCGGGGCGACAGGGAGATATGGCTACACCTTC
CDR3 protein: CASSPGATGRYGYTF

D gene: -
J gene: TRBJ1-5
clone size: few
V gene: TRBV7-2
CDR3 DNA: TGTGCCAGCAGCCCCCAGGCAGGGGTTGATCAGCCCCAGCATTTT
CDR3 protein: CASSPQAGVDQPQHF

D gene: TRBD2
J gene: TRBJ2-2
clone size: many
V gene: TRBV6-1
CDR3 DNA: TGTGCCAGCAACCGACTAGCGGGGGACACCGGGGAGCTGTTTTTT
CDR3 protein: CASNRLAGDTGELFF

D gene: TRBD2
J gene: TRBJ2-5
clone size: many
V gene: TRBV6-5
CDR3 DNA: TGTGCCAGCAGTTACGTGAAAACGGGACTAGCGGGTATTGAGACCCAGTACTTC
CDR3 protein: CASSYVKTGLAGIETQYF

D gene: TRBD2
J gene: TRBJ2-7
clone size: few
V gene: TRBV28
CDR3 DNA: TGTGCCAGCAGTTTAGGTCTAGCGGGAGTAGCCTACGAGCAGTACTTC
CDR3 protein: CASSLGLAGVAYEQYF

D gene: -
J gene: TRBJ2-7
clone size: -
V gene: TRBV7-2
CDR3 DNA: TGTGCCAGCAGCTTAGTTTCGAGGAGGCGGGATGAGCAGTACTTC
CDR3 protein: CASSLVSRRRDEQYF

D gene: TRBD1
J gene: TRBJ2-7
clone size: many
V gene: TRBV20-1
CDR3 DNA: TGCAGTGCTAGAGATCCCCGGACAGGGGGCTCCTACGAGCAGTACTTC
CDR3 protein: CSARDPRTGGSYEQYF

D gene: -
J gene: TRBJ1-6
clone size: few
V gene: TRBV4-1
CDR3 DNA: TGCGCCAGCAGCACTCCCAGGGGATTGAATTCACCCCTCCACTTT
CDR3 protein: CASSTPRGLNSPLHF

D gene: -
J gene: TRBJ2-1
clone size: few
V gene: TRBV4-1
CDR3 DNA: TGCGCCAGCAGCCAAGATACAGTGTACCGGCAGTTCTTC
CDR3 protein: CASSQDTVYRQFF

D gene: -
J gene: TRBJ2-3
clone size: -
V gene: TRBV30
CDR3 DNA: TGTGCCTGGAGTGTGTCGGGGGTCGTCGACCGGAACACAGATACGCAGTATTTT
CDR3 protein: CAWSVSGVVDRNTDTQYF

D gene: -
J gene: TRBJ2-4
clone size: once
V gene: TRBV6-5
CDR3 DNA: TGTGCCAGCAACCAGGGAAACATTCAGTACTTC
CDR3 protein: CASNQGNIQYF

D gene: -
J gene: TRBJ2-2
clone size: -
V gene: TRBV7-9
CDR3 DNA: TGTGCCAGCAGCCTGCCTACCTCCACCGGGGAGCTGTTTTTT
CDR3 protein: CASSLPTSTGELFF

D gene: -
J gene: TRBJ2-2
clone size: -
V gene: TRBV20-1
CDR3 DNA: TGCAGTGCTAGAGAGGTTGACGGGGGCACCGGGGAGCTGTTTTTT
CDR3 protein: CSAREVDGGTGELFF

D gene: -
J gene: TRBJ2-1
clone size: -
V gene: TRBV29-1
CDR3 DNA: TGCAGCGTTATATCGGGCGGGCAGTTCTTC
CDR3 protein: CSVISGGQFF

D gene: -
J gene: TRBJ2-1
clone size: -
V gene: TRBV29-1
CDR3 DNA: TGCAGCGTTGTGCACCGGGACGGGGGCAATGAGCAGTTCTTC
CDR3 protein: CSVVHRDGGNEQFF